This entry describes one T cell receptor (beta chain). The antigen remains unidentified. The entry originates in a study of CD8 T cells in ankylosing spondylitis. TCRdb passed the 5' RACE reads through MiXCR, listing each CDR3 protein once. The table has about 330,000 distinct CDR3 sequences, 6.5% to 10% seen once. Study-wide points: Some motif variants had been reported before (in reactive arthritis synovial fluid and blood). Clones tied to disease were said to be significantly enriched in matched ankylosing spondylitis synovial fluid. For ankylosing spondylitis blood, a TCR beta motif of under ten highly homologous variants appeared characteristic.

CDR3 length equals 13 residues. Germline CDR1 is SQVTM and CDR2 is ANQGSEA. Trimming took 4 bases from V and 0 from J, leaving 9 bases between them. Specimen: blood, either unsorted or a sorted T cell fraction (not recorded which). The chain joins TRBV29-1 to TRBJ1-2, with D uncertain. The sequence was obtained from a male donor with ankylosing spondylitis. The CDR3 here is CSVVGMANYGYTF. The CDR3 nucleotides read TGCAGCGTTGTAGGGATGGCTAACTATGGCTACACCTTC. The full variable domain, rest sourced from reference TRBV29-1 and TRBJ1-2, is SAVISQKPSRDICQRGTSLTIQCQVDSQVTMMFWYRQQPGQSLTLIATANQGSEATYESGFVIDKFPISRPNLTFSTLTVSNMSPEDSSIYLCSVVGMANYGYTFGSGTRLTVV.